What follows are 5 T cell receptor beta chains derived from one specimen sequenced in a study of shared clonotypes between healthy human individuals. The table came from immunoSEQ multiplex PCR; TCRdb's copy has only in-frame clones and leaves some out. There are roughly 2,300,000 clones in the sample; under 95% occur only once, and around 0.38% lies in the top ten. The material sequenced was naive CD4+ T cells from PBMCs. The subset denotes: CD45RA+ positively selected. The receptors were sampled from a man aged 18 to 30 in good health. Some clones in this sample may be carry-over from other donors' samples.

This chain uses TRBV6-1 with TRBJ2-1; TRBD1 matches 11 bases. This CDR3 has 15 amino acids. The germline V gene has CDR1 MNHNS and CDR2 SASEGT. V trimming: 8 bases; J trimming: 12 bases; junction bases outside the gene matches: 15. The CDR3 DNA reads TGTGCCAGCGGCTCCGGACAGGGGGCGAGCCTCGGGCAGTTCTTC. Translated: CASGSGQGASLGQFF.

The rearrangement uses TRBV6-6 and TRBJ1-2; D possibly corresponds to TRBD1 (6 bases). Per the germline V gene, CDR1 is MNHNY and CDR2 is SVGAGI (reference sequence). The CDR3 loop spans 14 amino acids. Trimming shortened V by 0 bases and J by 4 bases, and 9 bases separated the two germline ends. The CDR3 is CASSYSTGTYGYTF. In DNA form, the CDR3 reads TGTGCCAGCAGTTACTCTACAGGGACCTATGGCTACACCTTC.

The rearrangement uses TRBV28 and TRBJ1-5, with D possibly TRBD1 on 5 matching bases. The CDR3 covers 13 residues. From germline, CDR1 is MDHEN and CDR2 SYDVKM. Trimming removed 10 bases at V and 5 bases at J, with 15 bases between. CDR3 bases: TGTGCCACCGTTCAGGGTTCGGATCAGCCCCAGCATTTT. Translating gives CATVQGSDQPQHF.

The chain is built from TRBV14 and TRBJ1-1; 9 bases align to TRBD1. V shed 4 bases, J shed 7 bases, and the junction held 13 bases outside the gene matches. This CDR3 is 16 amino acids long. Germline CDR1 and CDR2: SGHDN and FVKESK. CDR3 region: CASSPLGQGFSSEAFF. The CDR3 DNA follows: TGTGCCAGCAGCCCGCTGGGACAGGGCTTTAGTAGTGAAGCTTTCTTT. The whole variable domain, remainder taken from reference TRBV14 and TRBJ1-1, is EAGVTQFPSHSVIEKGQTVTLRCDPISGHDNLYWYRRVMGKEIKFLLHFVKESKQDESGMPNNRFLAERTGGTYSTLKVQPAELEDSGVYFCASSPLGQGFSSEAFFGQGTRLTVV.

DNA for the CDR3: TGTGCCTGGCGAGGGTGGCTGAAAGCTAACTATGGCTACACCTTC. Its translation: CAWRGWLKANYGYTF. The J gene is TRBJ1-2, the V gene TRBV30; D call uncertain. CDR1 and CDR2 from the germline V gene are GTSNPN and SVGIG (reference sequence). Trimming stripped 5 bases from V and 0 bases from J, with 16 bases between. The CDR3 contains 15 residues.